The 20 T cell receptor beta chains below come from one sample, sequenced in a study of blood T cell repertoires in COVID-19 (dated by TCRdb to the early 2020s). Receptor libraries were prepared by the immunoSEQ multiplex PCR assay. Imported from immuneACCESS, the table was reduced by TCRdb to in-frame sequences with V and J called. These copies leave out some clones; in studies compared against another copy, an unresolved V gene accounts for under half, and the cause of the remainder is not known. The table for this sample lists 150,000 to 200,000 clones; about 86% of them were counted only once. The leading ten clones occupy roughly 8.7% of the sample. Material: peripheral blood. All receptors come from a man aged 50-59 years with active or convalescent COVID-19.

The V and J genes are TRBV6-5 and TRBJ1-1; the D is unclear. The germline V gene encodes CDR1 MNHEY and CDR2 SVGAGI. Trimming took off 6 bases at V and 2 bases at J, with 10 bases between the two ends. The CDR3 sequence is 13 residues long. CDR3 amino acids: CASSWAINTEAFF. DNA of the CDR3: TGTGCCAGCAGCTGGGCCATAAACACTGAAGCTTTCTTT.

V is TRBV11-2 and J is TRBJ1-5; D perhaps matches TRBD1 (6 bases). Trimming pared 0 bases from V and 2 bases from J, leaving 14 bases between. Germline values: CDR1 SGHAT, CDR2 FQNNGV. The CDR3 has 17 amino acids. The CDR3 region is CASSLEPGVRGNQPQHF. As DNA, the CDR3 is TGTGCCAGCAGCTTAGAGCCAGGGGTAAGGGGCAATCAGCCCCAGCATTTT. The entire variable domain, with the rest obtained from reference TRBV11-2 and TRBJ1-5, is as follows: EAGVAQSPRYKIIEKRQSVAFWCNPISGHATLYWYQQILGQGPKLLIQFQNNGVVDDSQLPKDRFSAERLKGVDSTLKIQPAKLEDSAVYLCASSLEPGVRGNQPQHFGDGTRLSIL.

V is TRBV2 and J is TRBJ1-1; 8 nucleotides align to TRBD1. The CDR3 extends over 13 amino acids. Germline lookup yields CDR1 SNHLY and CDR2 FYNNEI. The trim removed 4 bases at V and 7 bases at J, leaving 5 bases unmatched. For the CDR3, the DNA is TGTGCCAGCAGTGTGGACAGGGACTATGAAGCTTTCTTT. Its translation is CASSVDRDYEAFF.

The chain links TRBV2 to TRBJ1-5; unclear D gene. Per the germline V gene, CDR1 is SNHLY and CDR2 is FYNNEI. Between the trimmed V and J ends, which lost 7 bases and 0 bases, there was a span of 7 bases. The CDR3 extends over 13 amino acids. CDR3 in amino acids: CASKPYSNQPQHF. CDR3 nucleotides: TGTGCCAGCAAGCCTTATAGCAATCAGCCCCAGCATTTT.

The chain carries TRBV28 and TRBJ1-1, with TRBD1 identical over 11 bases. The germline V gene has CDR1 MDHEN and CDR2 SYDVKM. The ends lost 1 base at V and 5 bases at J; junction bases unmatched: 6. The CDR3 contains 16 residues. The CDR3 region has the DNA TGTGCCAGCAGTTTATATGGACAGGGGGCAAAGACTGAAGCTTTCTTT. The encoded protein is CASSLYGQGAKTEAFF.

This chain joins TRBV24-1 and TRBJ2-3; the D gene is possibly TRBD2 (6 bases). The V end was cut by 9 bases, the J end by 0 bases, with 9 bases between. The germline gives CDR1 KGHDR, CDR2 SFDVKD. The CDR3 loop spans 13 amino acids. The CDR3 DNA reads as TGTGCCACCGGTGGAGGGAGCACAGATACGCAGTATTTT. It is translated as CATGGGSTDTQYF.

This clone appeared a single time. The chain carries TRBV19 and TRBJ1-5; possible D gene TRBD1, 5 bases. The germline gives CDR1 LNHDA, CDR2 SQIVND (reference sequence). With 5 bases removed from V and 4 bases from J, the gap between germline ends came to 18 bases. This CDR3 spans 16 amino acids. CDR3 sequence reads: CASSPRVGAVNQPQHF. The DNA for the CDR3 is TGTGCCAGTAGTCCTCGAGTAGGGGCCGTAAATCAGCCCCAGCATTTT.

V usage is TRBV19 and J usage is TRBJ2-7, with D perhaps matching TRBD2 (6 bases). The CDR3 runs to 14 residues. Germline values: CDR1 LNHDA, CDR2 SQIVND (reference sequence). V was pared by 6 bases and J by 0 bases, with 12 bases between. In nucleotides, the CDR3 is TGTGCCAGTAGGCCCCCGGGACTCTCCTACGAGCAGTACTTC. It translates to CASRPPGLSYEQYF. The whole variable domain, remainder taken from reference TRBV19 and TRBJ2-7, is DGGITQSPKYLFRKEGQNVTLSCEQNLNHDAMYWYRQDPGQGLRLIYYSQIVNDFQKGDIAEGYSVSREKKESFPLTVTSAQKNPTAFYLCASRPPGLSYEQYFGPGTRLTVT.

The chain combines TRBV6-2 or TRBV6-3 with TRBJ2-1, with 11 bases aligning to TRBD2. This CDR3 has 17 residues. V lost 4 bases, J lost 9 bases, and 14 bases stayed unmatched. Germline V gives CDR1 MNHEY, CDR2 SVGEGT. The CDR3 protein is CASSSHSGGARAGEQFF. The CDR3 DNA reads as TGTGCCAGCAGTTCTCATAGCGGGGGGGCCCGTGCGGGTGAGCAGTTCTTC.

V and J are TRBV5-6 and TRBJ2-5; D unclear. The length of the CDR3 is 13 residues. The ends were cut back, 0 bases at V and 6 bases at J, with 9 bases in the middle. Germline assignment: CDR1 SGHDT and CDR2 YYEEEE. CDR3 nucleotides: TGTGCCAGCAGCTTGGCGACAATCCAGACCCAGTACTTC. Its protein product is CASSLATIQTQYF.

This clone occurred a few times. The chain is built from TRBV3-1 (or the pseudogene TRBV3-2) and TRBJ2-2, with a tentative D call TRBD1 (5 bases). Trimming took 7 bases from V and 1 from J, leaving 10 bases between them. Looked up from germline, CDR1 is LGHDT and CDR2 is YNNKEL (reference sequence). CDR3 length equals 14 residues. In DNA, the CDR3 is TGTGCCAGCAAGGACGACAGGAACACCGGGGAGCTGTTTTTT. Translated, it gives CASKDDRNTGELFF.

The chain employs TRBV5-1 and TRBJ1-6; tentative D call: TRBD1 (6 bases). This CDR3 spans 15 amino acids. Trimming stripped 0 bases from V and 7 bases from J, with 11 bases between. Germline CDR1 reads SGHRS; CDR2 reads YFSETQ. The CDR3 spells CASSLDRDTNSPLHF. CDR3 in DNA: TGCGCCAGCAGCTTGGACAGGGATACGAATTCACCCCTCCACTTT.

This sequence joins TRBV3-1 (or the pseudogene TRBV3-2) and TRBJ1-4; D is unclear. The CDR3 sequence is 13 residues long. V was trimmed by 4 bases and J by 3 bases, leaving 6 bases between them. The germline V gene has CDR1 LGHDT and CDR2 YNNKEL (reference sequence). CDR3 residues: CASSPSPNEKLFF. CDR3 DNA sequence: TGTGCCAGCAGCCCCTCCCCTAATGAAAAACTGTTTTTT.

This clone was seen a few times. The V gene is TRBV3-1 (or the pseudogene TRBV3-2), the J gene TRBJ2-5, with TRBD2 matching 10 bases. Germline trimming cut 0 bases from V and 5 bases from J; bases unmatched to any gene: 15. The CDR3 length is 19 residues. The germline V gene has CDR1 LGHDT and CDR2 YNNKEL (reference sequence). CDR3 coding DNA: TGTGCCAGCAGCCAAGACGGAAGGACTAGCGGACAATATTCGGAGACCCAGTACTTC. It codes for CASSQDGRTSGQYSETQYF.

The V call is TRBV6-5, the J call TRBJ1-2; unclear D gene. The germline gives CDR1 MNHEY, CDR2 SVGAGI. This CDR3 has 13 amino acids. The V and J ends lost 6 bases and 1 base respectively, with 9 bases between them. The chain's CDR3 is CASSESGNYGYTF. CDR3 bases: TGTGCCAGCAGCGAGAGTGGTAACTATGGCTACACCTTC.

The chain uses TRBV19 and TRBJ1-1, with D perhaps matching TRBD1 (5 bases). This CDR3 spans 15 amino acids. Germline CDR1 is LNHDA and CDR2 is SQIVND (reference sequence). V shed 10 bases and J shed 3 bases, with 21 bases lying between them. The CDR3 nucleotides are TGTGCCATCGCCGATAATGGGGCCAGCGACACTGAAGCTTTCTTT. This sequence encodes CAIADNGASDTEAFF.

The chain has TRBV4-3 and TRBJ2-7; weak D call: TRBD2 (7 bases). The CDR3 totals 15 residues. CDR1 is LGHNA, CDR2 YSLEER, per germline. V gave up 4 bases and J gave up 4 bases, with 17 bases separating them. The CDR3 DNA reads as TGCGCCAGCAGCCGTACTGAGGGAGGGGGGTACGAGCAGTACTTC. Encoded protein: CASSRTEGGGYEQYF.

The V gene is TRBV12-3 or TRBV12-4, the J gene TRBJ2-5, with D tentatively TRBD1 (5 bases). The CDR3 has 12 amino acids. V lost 5 bases and J lost 7, with 11 bases in between. CDR3 protein: CASSTTQGTQYF. The CDR3, as DNA: TGTGCCAGCAGTACCACCCAGGGGACCCAGTACTTC.

The J gene is TRBJ1-1, the V gene TRBV5-1; D gene uncertain. V was clipped by 0 bases and J by 0 bases, with 6 bases between them. CDR3 length: 14 amino acids. Germline CDR1 SGHRS, CDR2 YFSETQ. CDR3 residues: CASSLDTVNTEAFF. The CDR3, as DNA: TGCGCCAGCAGCTTGGACACAGTGAACACTGAAGCTTTCTTT.

The chain recombines TRBV6-6 with TRBJ2-1; 7 bases line up with TRBD1. Trimming at V came to 6 bases and at J to 4 bases, leaving 9 bases not matched to a gene. The CDR3 consists of 15 residues. Per the germline V gene, CDR1 is MNHNY and CDR2 is SVGAGI (reference sequence). In DNA, the CDR3 is TGTGCCAGCAGCCTAAACAGGGGCCAGTACAATGAGCAGTTCTTC. Translated, it gives CASSLNRGQYNEQFF.